The subject of this entry is one T cell receptor (beta chain). Antigen: not known. Together with a sample-barcoded 5' primer, a J-beta primer mix was included in a second PCR lasting roughly 6 to 12 cycles. Each cDNA was tagged by a template-switch adaptor containing 12 random nucleotides. MiXCR, run by TCRdb on the 5' RACE reads, gives a single entry per CDR3 protein. The profile shows around 970,000 distinct CDR3 sequences, 45% to 60% of them singletons. This specimen comes from a study of blood T cells in healthy people across ages. General study points: Per-million-T-cell TCR beta diversity fell roughly linearly with age.

CDR3 length equals 16 residues. CDR1 and CDR2 from the germline V gene are LGHDT and YNNKEL (reference sequence). The V end lost 4 bases, the J end lost 1 base, and 14 bases lay between the germline ends. The chain is built from TRBV3-1 and TRBJ2-4; D unclear. Sequencing was performed on blood. This clonotype was sampled from an older woman in good health. For the CDR3, the DNA is TGTGCCAGCAGCCCATGGCCCCGGATGGCCAAAAACATTCAGTACTTC. Protein product: CASSPWPRMAKNIQYF.